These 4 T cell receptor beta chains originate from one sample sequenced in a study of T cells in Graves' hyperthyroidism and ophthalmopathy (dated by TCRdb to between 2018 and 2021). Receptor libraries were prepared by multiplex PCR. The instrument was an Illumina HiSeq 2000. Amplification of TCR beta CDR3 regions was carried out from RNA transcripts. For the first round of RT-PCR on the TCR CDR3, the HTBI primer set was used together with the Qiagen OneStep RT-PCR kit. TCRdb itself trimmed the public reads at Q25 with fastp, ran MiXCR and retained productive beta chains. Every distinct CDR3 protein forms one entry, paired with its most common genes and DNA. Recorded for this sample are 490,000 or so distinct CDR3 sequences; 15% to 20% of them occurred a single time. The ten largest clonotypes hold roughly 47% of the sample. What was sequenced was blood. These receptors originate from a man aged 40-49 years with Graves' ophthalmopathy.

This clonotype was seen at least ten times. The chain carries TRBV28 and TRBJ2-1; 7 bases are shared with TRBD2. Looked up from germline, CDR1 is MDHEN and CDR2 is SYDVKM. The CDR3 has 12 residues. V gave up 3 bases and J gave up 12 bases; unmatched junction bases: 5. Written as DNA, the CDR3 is TGTGCCAGCAGTTTGGAGCGGGACCGGCAGTTCTTC. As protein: CASSLERDRQFF.

DNA for the CDR3: TGTGCCAGCAGTGAATCTATTACGAGGGGGAATAACTATGGCTACACCTTC. Amino acids: CASSESITRGNNYGYTF. The chain joins TRBV6-1 to TRBJ1-2; D may be TRBD1 (6 bases). The CDR3 loop spans 17 amino acids. Looked up from germline, CDR1 is MNHNS and CDR2 is SASEGT. V lost 2 bases, J lost 1 base, and 17 bases lay in between.

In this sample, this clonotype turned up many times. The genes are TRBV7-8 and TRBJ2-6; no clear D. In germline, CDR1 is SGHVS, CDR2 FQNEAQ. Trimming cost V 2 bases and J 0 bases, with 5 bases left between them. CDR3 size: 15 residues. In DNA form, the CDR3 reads TGTGCCAGCAGCTTACCCCACTCTGGGGCCAACGTCCTGACTTTC. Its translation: CASSLPHSGANVLTF.

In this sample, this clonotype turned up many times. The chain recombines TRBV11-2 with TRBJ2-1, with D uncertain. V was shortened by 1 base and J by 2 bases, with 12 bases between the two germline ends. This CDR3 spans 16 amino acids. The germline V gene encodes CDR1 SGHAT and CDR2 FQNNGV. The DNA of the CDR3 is TGTGCCAGCAGCTTAGGATCTAGTGGGACCTACAATGAGCAGTTCTTC. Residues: CASSLGSSGTYNEQFF. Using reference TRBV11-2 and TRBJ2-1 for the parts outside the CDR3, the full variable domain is EAGVAQSPRYKIIEKRQSVAFWCNPISGHATLYWYQQILGQGPKLLIQFQNNGVVDDSQLPKDRFSAERLKGVDSTLKIQPAKLEDSAVYLCASSLGSSGTYNEQFFGPGTRLTVL.